The entry that follows covers one T cell receptor (beta chain) sequence. What it binds is not known. This record comes from a study of radiotherapy plus CTLA-4 blockade in lung cancer. General observations from the study: Early blood T cell clone dynamics, with interferon-beta, were reported to best predict response. Tumor-derived TCR clones expanded in blood after radiotherapy plus ipilimumab.

CDR1 is MNHNS and CDR2 is SASEGT in the germline V gene. V shed 7 bases and J shed 10 bases, with 14 bases lying between them. The CDR3 sequence is 12 residues long. Repertoires were generated with immunoSEQ multiplex PCR, while TCRdb's copy carries only in-frame clones and drops some. The profile shows about 95,000 clones, 83% of them singletons. The material sequenced was peripheral blood, taken from a patient treated with radiotherapy plus ipilimumab. V gene TRBV6-1 combines with J gene TRBJ1-5; D gene uncertain. The source is a human donor with non-small cell lung cancer who had stable disease on radiotherapy plus ipilimumab. The CDR3 protein is CASMATAEPQHF. The DNA of the CDR3 is TGTGCCAGCATGGCGACGGCCGAACCCCAGCATTTT.